This T cell receptor (beta chain) emerged from a study of human T cells and chemical hapten exposure. Study observations and caveats: Among TCRs, those above 1 in 1000 frequency were unaffected by DPC sensitization.

Individual cDNA molecules had unique molecular identifiers attached to them by the library. Original analysis: Samples contained a median of 95,638 TCRs, with a range of about 20,000 to 750,000. TCRdb re-derived calls from the RACE reads in MiXCR, one entry per CDR3 protein. TCRdb's processing, not the authors', yielded these V and J calls. This table has tens of thousands of distinct CDR3 sequences, 8.5% to 12% appearing once. Points on this clonotype: Its target is unknown.

The CDR3 loop spans 15 amino acids. After removal of 5 bases from V and 4 bases from J, the junction contained 6 bases not matched to a gene. Germline V gene data show CDR1 as MNHEY and CDR2 as SMNVEV (reference sequence). Time point given: patch test 2, 6 weeks after DPC sensitization. As for treatment: therapeutic diphenylcyclopropenone sensitization with weekly scalp DPC. Patch tests were applied only after blood draws. The input for sequencing was whole blood, taken in connection with sensitization to the hapten diphenylcyclopropenone (DPC). The chain couples TRBV27 to TRBJ2-2; 8 positions match TRBD1. The source of this sequence is a woman aged 50 to 65 with alopecia areata. Some clones in this sample may be carry-over from other donors' samples. In nucleotides, the CDR3 is TGTGCCAGCAGTAAGGACAGGGTCGGCACCGGGGAGCTGTTTTTT. Translation gives CASSKDRVGTGELFF.